A selection of T cell receptor beta chains follows, all from one sample in a study of cytomegalovirus exposure and HLA in healthy donors. Data came from immunoSEQ multiplex PCR; TCRdb stores just in-frame clones and leaves some out. The table records about 94,000 clones, 50% to 75% of them present only once. Sequenced sample: PBMCs. The receptor set was obtained from a man aged 25 to 45 in good health and CMV-seronegative. Both conserved end residues are part of each CDR3. The order of the fields is J gene, clone size, D gene, V gene, CDR3 DNA, CDR3 protein. A D gene is named only where the DNA matches it firmly. Not every row has a clone size; where given, it reads once, few, many or a size class.

TRBJ1-1,NA,NA,TRBV27,TGTGCCAGCAGTGCGACAGCTGGCACTGAAGCTTTCTTT,CASSATAGTEAFF
TRBJ2-7,NA,TRBD1,TRBV5-6,TGTGCCAGCAGCTTGATTGAAAACAGGGGACACTACGAGCAGTACTTC,CASSLIENRGHYEQYF
TRBJ2-3,NA,NA,TRBV5-4,TGTGCCAGCAGCTTGGCTAGTTCAGATACGCAGTATTTT,CASSLASSDTQYF
TRBJ2-5,NA,NA,TRBV28,TGTGCCAGCGCAACCGGGACACTAAAAGAGACCCAGTACTTC,CASATGTLKETQYF
TRBJ2-2,few,NA,TRBV6-4,TGTGCCAGCAGTGACTCCCGACTCGACACCGGGGAGCTGTTTTTT,CASSDSRLDTGELFF
TRBJ2-5,NA,NA,TRBV7-9,TGTGCCAGCAGCTTAGCGGTGGGAGTAGGAGAGACCCAGTACTTC,CASSLAVGVGETQYF
TRBJ2-7,NA,NA,TRBV5-4,TGTGCCAGCAGCTCGGAGGGAGCCTCCTACGAGCAGTACTTC,CASSSEGASYEQYF
TRBJ2-1,NA,TRBD2,TRBV6-4,TGTGCCAGCAGTGTTAGCGGGAGCTCCTACAATGAGCAGTTCTTC,CASSVSGSSYNEQFF
TRBJ2-1,NA,NA,TRBV2,TGTGCCAGCGTGTTAGGGGGGACTAAAGATGAGCAGTTCTTC,CASVLGGTKDEQFF
TRBJ1-4,few,TRBD1,TRBV4-1,TGCGCCAGCAGCCAACTGACAGGGGGCGATGAAAAACTGTTTTTT,CASSQLTGGDEKLFF
TRBJ2-7,few,TRBD2,TRBV6-6,TGTGCCAGCAGGGGGCGGATAGCGGGAGGGCCGGGGGAGCAGTACTTC,CASRGRIAGGPGEQYF
TRBJ1-4,NA,NA,TRBV5-1,TGCGCCAGCAGCCGGGAAGCGGACAGAACAAATGAAAAACTGTTTTTT,CASSREADRTNEKLFF
TRBJ2-1,NA,NA,TRBV11-3,TGTGCCAGCAGCGACCGGGACTCCAAAGAGCAGTTCTTC,CASSDRDSKEQFF
TRBJ1-2,NA,TRBD1,TRBV5-4,TGTGCCAGCAGCTTGGCCTTGGCAGGGGGGAATAGAGGCTACACCTTC,CASSLALAGGNRGYTF
TRBJ2-1,NA,NA,TRBV29-1,TGCAGCGTTGAGCGGGGTCCGAGCTCCTACAATGAGCAGTTCTTC,CSVERGPSSYNEQFF
TRBJ2-7,NA,NA,TRBV27,TGTGCCAGCAGTTTATCCCGGTTCTCCTACGAGCAGTACTTC,CASSLSRFSYEQYF
TRBJ2-7,once,NA,TRBV28,TGTGCCAGCAGTCGGACACCCACCTACGAGCAGTACTTC,CASSRTPTYEQYF
TRBJ2-3,NA,TRBD2,TRBV11-2,TGTGCCAGCAGCTTAATTCGGGGGGGCCTCCATACGCAGTATTTT,CASSLIRGGLHTQYF
TRBJ1-5,NA,TRBD1,TRBV4-2,TGTGCCAGCAGCCAAGATGACCAGGGGGCGATTCAGCCCCAGCATTTT,CASSQDDQGAIQPQHF
TRBJ2-3,NA,NA,TRBV30,TGTGCCTGGAGTACGGGAGCCCGCACAGATACGCAGTATTTT,CAWSTGARTDTQYF
TRBJ2-7,NA,NA,TRBV30,TGTGCCTGGAGTCCCACGGGGAGCGAGCAGTACTTC,CAWSPTGSEQYF
TRBJ2-1,NA,TRBD2,TRBV18,TGTGCCAGCTCACTAGCGGGGGGGGATTACAATGAGCAGTTCTTC,CASSLAGGDYNEQFF
TRBJ2-5,NA,NA,TRBV7-8,TGTGCCAGCAGCTTAGGCCTAGCAACACAAGAGACCCAGTACTTC,CASSLGLATQETQYF
TRBJ2-1,NA,TRBD1,TRBV5-8,TGTGCCAGCAACGGGGACAGGTCGTTCTACAATGAGCAGTTCTTC,CASNGDRSFYNEQFF
TRBJ2-7,NA,NA,TRBV5-1,TGCGCCAGCAGCTTGAATCAGGGGACGGGTGAGCAGTACTTC,CASSLNQGTGEQYF
TRBJ2-1,NA,TRBD2,TRBV7-7,TGTGCTAGCAGCCTGACTAGCGGGGGGTTCGGTGAGCAGTTCTTC,CASSLTSGGFGEQFF
TRBJ2-2,NA,TRBD1,TRBV7-9,TGTGCCAGCAGCTTAGCGCCGGGACAGGGGACCGGGGAGCTGTTTTTT,CASSLAPGQGTGELFF
TRBJ2-2,NA,NA,TRBV19,TGTGCCAGTATAGAAGTGAACACCGGGGAGCTGTTTTTT,CASIEVNTGELFF
TRBJ2-7,NA,NA,TRBV27,TGTGCCAGCAGTTTAGGACCGGGACAAGGCTACGAGCAGTACTTC,CASSLGPGQGYEQYF
TRBJ2-7,few,TRBD2,TRBV2,TGTGCCAGCACTAGCGGGAGCTACGAGCAGTACTTC,CASTSGSYEQYF
TRBJ1-2,NA,TRBD1,TRBV19,TGTGCCAGTAGTTGGGAACAGGGGAACTATGGCTACACCTTC,CASSWEQGNYGYTF
TRBJ1-3,NA,TRBD1,TRBV10-2,TGCGCCGGGACCGGGACAGGGACTGGAAACACCATATATTTT,CAGTGTGTGNTIYF
TRBJ1-4,once,NA,TRBV2,TGTGCCAGCAGTGATCCTAGAACTAATGAAAAACTGTTTTTT,CASSDPRTNEKLFF
TRBJ1-5,few,NA,TRBV29-1,TGCAGCGCGGGGGGGGTTAATCAGCCCCAGCATTTT,CSAGGVNQPQHF
TRBJ1-1,few,TRBD1,TRBV6-6,TGTGCCAGCGGTTGGACAGGGACCACTGAAGCTTTCTTT,CASGWTGTTEAFF
TRBJ2-3,NA,TRBD1,TRBV10-3,TGTGCCATCAGTGAAAGGGACAGATCTAGCACAGATACGCAGTATTTT,CAISERDRSSTDTQYF
TRBJ1-1,few,NA,TRBV5-4,TGTGCCAGCAGCTTATACAGGGTGAACACTGAAGCTTTCTTT,CASSLYRVNTEAFF
TRBJ2-1,few,TRBD2,TRBV5-1,TGCGCCAGCAGCAGGACTAGCGGGAGGGGCGACAATGAGCAGTTCTTC,CASSRTSGRGDNEQFF
TRBJ2-5,NA,NA,TRBV19,TGTGCCAGTAGTATGGGCAGGGTTGGCCAAGAGACCCAGTACTTC,CASSMGRVGQETQYF
TRBJ1-2,few,TRBD1,TRBV2,TGTGCCAGCAGTGAAGCGCGGAGACAGGGGAGTTCCTATGGCTACACCTTC,CASSEARRQGSSYGYTF
TRBJ2-7,NA,NA,TRBV5-1,TGCGCCAGCAGCTTTTCGGGCTACGAGCAGTACTTC,CASSFSGYEQYF
TRBJ1-2,NA,NA,TRBV4-1,TGCGCCAGCAGCCAAGCTGACAGGAATGGCTACACCTTC,CASSQADRNGYTF
TRBJ2-5,NA,TRBD2,TRBV19,TGTGCCAGTAGCCTTGGGACTAGCGGGAGAGGGGAGACCCAGTACTTC,CASSLGTSGRGETQYF
TRBJ2-1,NA,TRBD2,TRBV11-2,TGTGCCAGCAGACTAGCGGGAGGGGACAATGAGCAGTTCTTC,CASRLAGGDNEQFF
TRBJ2-1,NA,TRBD2,TRBV4-2,TGTGCCAGCAGCCAAGATAACGCGGCTAGCGGGAGTTTTGGTGAGCAGTTCTTC,CASSQDNAASGSFGEQFF
TRBJ2-6,NA,NA,TRBV15,TGTGCCACCAGCAGGAGGAGGGTAGTTATAACTGGGGCCAACGTCCTGACTTTC,CATSRRRVVITGANVLTF
TRBJ2-1,NA,TRBD1,TRBV4-1,TGCGCCAGCAGCCAAGAGGTTTTCGACAGGGTCAACAATGAGCAGTTCTTC,CASSQEVFDRVNNEQFF
TRBJ1-3,NA,TRBD1,TRBV7-9,TGTGCCAGCAGCAATAGACAGGGGAGCTCTGGAAACACCATATATTTT,CASSNRQGSSGNTIYF
TRBJ2-6,NA,NA,TRBV2,TGTGCCAGCAGTGGAGGAACTGGGGCCAACGTCCTGACTTTC,CASSGGTGANVLTF
TRBJ1-2,NA,TRBD1,TRBV29-1,TGCAGCGTTGAAGGGGGACAGGGTCGGGTCTATGGCTACACCTTC,CSVEGGQGRVYGYTF
TRBJ2-6,once,TRBD1,TRBV18,TGTGCCAGCTCCCTTCCCGGACAGGCCTACTGGGCAACCGTCCTGACTTTC,CASSLPGQAYWATVLTF
TRBJ2-5,few,NA,TRBV6-4,TGTGCCAGCAGTGAGTCGCGGGCAAGGGTAGAGACCCAGTACTTC,CASSESRARVETQYF
TRBJ2-5,NA,TRBD2,TRBV29-1,TGCAGCGTTGCGCCCTCCAGCGGGGGGCCGGGGGAGACCCAGTACTTC,CSVAPSSGGPGETQYF